The source of this T cell receptor beta chain is a study of cytomegalovirus exposure and HLA in healthy donors. Clones were read by immunoSEQ multiplex PCR, and TCRdb kept only the in-frame ones, dropping some. The table has approximately 65,000 clones, about 90% seen once. Findings and caveats of the study: In a later analysis, first-cohort TCR clusters were found to tend to co-occur in the 120 or so validation repertoires. Overall, approximately 150 TCR beta chains were annotated as cytomegalovirus-associated.

The CDR3 is 15 amino acids. Trimming at V came to 6 bases and at J to 5 bases, leaving 9 bases not matched to a gene. Germline values: CDR1 SGHTS, CDR2 YDEGEE. Turning to this clone: Its antigen is unidentified.

This receptor was identified in a man between 18 and 29 years old in good health and CMV-seronegative. Source material: PBMCs. The chain carries TRBV5-8 and TRBJ2-1; 9 bases map to TRBD1. CDR3 loop: CASTIGDRVDNEQFF. CDR3 in DNA: TGTGCCAGCACCATTGGGGACAGGGTTGACAATGAGCAGTTCTTC.